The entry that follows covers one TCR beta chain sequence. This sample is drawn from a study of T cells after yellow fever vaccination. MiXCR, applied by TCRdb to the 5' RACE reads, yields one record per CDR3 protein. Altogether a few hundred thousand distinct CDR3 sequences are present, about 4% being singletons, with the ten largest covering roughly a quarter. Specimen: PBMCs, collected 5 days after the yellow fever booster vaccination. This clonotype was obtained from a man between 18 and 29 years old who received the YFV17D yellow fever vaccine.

CDR3 in DNA: TGCAGTGCCCCTTTGGGGCAGCTTAATGGCTACACCTTC. Its translation is CSAPLGQLNGYTF. The V gene is TRBV20-1, the J gene TRBJ1-2; TRBD1 is a possible D gene (5 bases). This CDR3 is built from 13 residues. Germline CDR1 DFQATT, CDR2 SNEGSKA (reference sequence). Trimming took 6 bases from V and 6 from J, leaving 17 bases between them.